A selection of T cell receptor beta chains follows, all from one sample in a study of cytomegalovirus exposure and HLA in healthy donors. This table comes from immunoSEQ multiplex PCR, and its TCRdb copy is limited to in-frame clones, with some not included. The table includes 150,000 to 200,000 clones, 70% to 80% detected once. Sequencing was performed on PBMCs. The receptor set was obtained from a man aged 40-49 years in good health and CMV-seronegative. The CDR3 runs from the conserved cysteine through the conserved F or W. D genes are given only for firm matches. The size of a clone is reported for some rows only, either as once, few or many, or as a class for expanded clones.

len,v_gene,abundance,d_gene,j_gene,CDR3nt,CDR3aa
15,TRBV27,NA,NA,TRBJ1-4,TGTGCCAGCAGTTTTTCCCGACAGATTAATGAAAAACTGTTTTTT,CASSFSRQINEKLFF
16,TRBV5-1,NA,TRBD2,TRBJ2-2,TGCGCCAGCAGCAAGGGACTAGCGGGAGCCGTCGGGGAGCTGTTTTTT,CASSKGLAGAVGELFF
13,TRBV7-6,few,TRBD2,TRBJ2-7,TGTGCCAGCAGGCTGGCGGGGGTGGGCGAGCAGTACTTC,CASRLAGVGEQYF
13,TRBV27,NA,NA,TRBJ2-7,TGTGCCAGCAAGAAGGAGTTCGTGGGCGAGCAGTACTTC,CASKKEFVGEQYF
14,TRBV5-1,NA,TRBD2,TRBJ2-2,TGCGCCAGCTATTGGGACGGGACTAGCGAGGAGCTGTTTTTT,CASYWDGTSEELFF
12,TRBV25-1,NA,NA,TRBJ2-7,TGTGCCAGCAGTCCAAACCTAGCTCCGGCGTACTTC,CASSPNLAPAYF
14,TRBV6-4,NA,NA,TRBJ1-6,TGTGCCAGCAGTGTTGAGGCCTATAATTCACCCCTCCACTTT,CASSVEAYNSPLHF
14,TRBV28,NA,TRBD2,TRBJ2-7,TGTGCCAGCAGACCGGGACTAGCGGCCTACGAGCAGTACTTC,CASRPGLAAYEQYF
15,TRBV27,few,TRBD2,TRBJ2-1,TGTGCCAGCAGTCTTGGGACTAGTTCGCACAATGAGCAGTTCTTC,CASSLGTSSHNEQFF
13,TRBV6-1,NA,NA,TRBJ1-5,TGTGCCAGCAGTGAAGACCCGGGTCAGCCCCAGCATTTT,CASSEDPGQPQHF
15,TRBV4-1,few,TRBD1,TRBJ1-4,TGCGCCAGCAGCCAAATACAGGGGAGTTTTGAAAAACTGTTTTTT,CASSQIQGSFEKLFF
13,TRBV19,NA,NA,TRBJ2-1,TGTGCCAGTAGTGCCCGAGCCCCCAATGAGCAGTTCTTC,CASSARAPNEQFF
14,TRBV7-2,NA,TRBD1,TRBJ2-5,TGTGCCAGCAGCCCGGACAGGGGAGTTGGGACCCAGTACTTC,CASSPDRGVGTQYF
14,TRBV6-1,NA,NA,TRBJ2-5,TGTGCCAGCAGTGAGGGATGGGGGGGCGAGACCCAGTACTTC,CASSEGWGGETQYF
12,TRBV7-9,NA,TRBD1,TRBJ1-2,TGTGCCAGCAGCCGGGACAGCTATGGCTACACCTTC,CASSRDSYGYTF
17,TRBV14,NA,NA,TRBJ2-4,TGTGCCAGCAGCCAAGAAAGGGGACTCGGGGCCAAAAACATTCAGTACTTC,CASSQERGLGAKNIQYF
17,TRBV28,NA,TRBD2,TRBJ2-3,TGTGCCAGCAGTTCGGGACTAGCGGGAGCCAGCACAGATACGCAGTATTTT,CASSSGLAGASTDTQYF
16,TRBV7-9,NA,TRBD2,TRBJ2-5,TGTGCCAGCCTTACAAAAGCGGGAGGCCCCTTTGAGACCCAGTACTTC,CASLTKAGGPFETQYF
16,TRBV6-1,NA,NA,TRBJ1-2,TGTGCCAGCAGTGAAATTGTCCGGTTAGATGATTATGGCTACACCTTC,CASSEIVRLDDYGYTF